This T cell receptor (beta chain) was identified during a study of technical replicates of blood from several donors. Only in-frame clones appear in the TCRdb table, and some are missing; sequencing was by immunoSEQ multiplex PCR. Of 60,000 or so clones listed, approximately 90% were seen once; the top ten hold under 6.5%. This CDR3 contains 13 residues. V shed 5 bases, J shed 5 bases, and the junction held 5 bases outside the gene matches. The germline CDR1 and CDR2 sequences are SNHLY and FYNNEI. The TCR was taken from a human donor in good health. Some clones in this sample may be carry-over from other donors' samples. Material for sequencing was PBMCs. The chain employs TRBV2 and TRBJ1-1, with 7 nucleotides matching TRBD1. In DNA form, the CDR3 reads TGTGCCAGCAGTTATACAGGGGTAACTGAAGCTTTCTTT. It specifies CASSYTGVTEAFF.